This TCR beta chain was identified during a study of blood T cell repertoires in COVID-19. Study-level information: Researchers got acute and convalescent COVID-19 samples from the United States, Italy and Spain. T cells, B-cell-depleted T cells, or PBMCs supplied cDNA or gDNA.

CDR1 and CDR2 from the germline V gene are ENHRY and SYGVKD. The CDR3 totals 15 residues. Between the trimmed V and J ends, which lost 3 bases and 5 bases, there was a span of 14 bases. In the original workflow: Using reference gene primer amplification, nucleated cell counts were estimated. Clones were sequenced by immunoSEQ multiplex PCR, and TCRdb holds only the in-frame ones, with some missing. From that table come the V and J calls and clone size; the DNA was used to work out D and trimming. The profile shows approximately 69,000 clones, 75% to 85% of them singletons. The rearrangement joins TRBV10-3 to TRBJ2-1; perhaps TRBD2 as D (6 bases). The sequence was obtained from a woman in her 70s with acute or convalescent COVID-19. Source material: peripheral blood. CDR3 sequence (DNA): TGTGCCATCAGTGAAGAGGTCGGGAGTAACAATGAGCAGTTCTTC. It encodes CAISEEVGSNNEQFF.